This T cell receptor (beta chain) was found in a study of T cells in Graves' hyperthyroidism and ophthalmopathy. RNA transcripts served as the template for amplifying TCR beta CDR3 regions. When the TCR CDR3 underwent first-round RT-PCR, the HTBI primer set was used. Using its own MiXCR run on the multiplex PCR reads, TCRdb lists one record per CDR3 protein. The sample shows around 350,000 distinct CDR3 sequences, around a sixth of them seen only once. Concerning this clonotype itself: What it binds is not known. A read error may explain this, as a much larger clone is one base away.

The CDR3 is 16 residues long. Looked up from germline, CDR1 is LNHNV and CDR2 is YYDKDF (reference sequence). Whole-study findings and limits: Ophthalmopathy stood apart from stable hyperthyroidism in a 13 V-J model.

Diagnoses used clinical symptoms, serum thyroxine and TRAb, thyroid ultrasound and orbital computed tomography. This chain uses TRBV15 with TRBJ1-5, with D perhaps TRBD1 (6 bases). The clonotype originates from a woman between 18 and 29 years old with Graves' hyperthyroidism that later progressed to Graves' ophthalmopathy. Sequencing was carried out using blood. The CDR3 loop reads CATTRFIQGAGQPQHF. CDR3 sequence (DNA): TGTGCCACCACCAGATTCATACAGGGCGCGGGTCAGCCCCAGCATTTT.